These T cell receptor beta chains were read from a single sample in a study of T cell responses to AZD1222 COVID-19 vaccine. Using immunoSEQ multiplex PCR, the repertoire was profiled, and TCRdb retains in-frame clones only, with some absent. This sample carries roughly 150,000 clones, 80% to 90% of them seen once, and the ten largest clones take around 3%. The specimen comprised peripheral blood, sampled on day 0 of AZD1222 vaccination. These receptors all stem from an adult in good health. The CDR3 runs from the conserved cysteine through the conserved F or W. The D gene is left open where the match is weak.

v_gene: TRBV7-2
j_gene: TRBJ1-2
d_gene: NA
len: 14
CDR3aa: CASSLGLANYGYTF

v_gene: TRBV28
j_gene: TRBJ1-2
d_gene: NA
len: 14
CDR3aa: CASSGTGFYYGYTF

v_gene: TRBV11-2
j_gene: TRBJ1-1
d_gene: NA
len: 14
CDR3aa: CASSSPLGGTEAFF

v_gene: TRBV28
j_gene: TRBJ2-7
d_gene: TRBD2
len: 10
CDR3aa: CAGTSDEQYF

v_gene: TRBV7-2
j_gene: TRBJ1-5
d_gene: NA
len: 12
CDR3aa: CASSFVGQPQHF

v_gene: TRBV6-6
j_gene: TRBJ2-7
d_gene: NA
len: 15
CDR3aa: CASSSSPTQHGEQYF

v_gene: TRBV10-3
j_gene: TRBJ1-3
d_gene: TRBD1
len: 14
CDR3aa: CAIAGGTDGNTIYF

v_gene: TRBV19
j_gene: TRBJ2-2
d_gene: NA
len: 15
CDR3aa: CASSIESLSTGELFF

v_gene: TRBV12-3/TRBV12-4
j_gene: TRBJ1-4
d_gene: NA
len: 13
CDR3aa: CASTQFGGEKLFF

v_gene: TRBV30
j_gene: TRBJ1-4
d_gene: TRBD1
len: 14
CDR3aa: CAWSPGQINEKLFF

v_gene: TRBV28
j_gene: TRBJ2-7
d_gene: NA
len: 13
CDR3aa: CASSPGQSDEQYF